One T cell receptor (beta chain) is described in this entry. Antigen: not known. This CDR3 is built from 18 residues. CDR1 is LGHNA, CDR2 YNFKEQ, per germline. Germline trimming cut 2 bases from V and 2 bases from J; bases unmatched to any gene: 8. The sample belongs to a study of cytomegalovirus exposure and HLA in healthy donors. Study-wide results and caveats: Through in vitro validation, three CMV-associated chains were shown to be specific for CMV antigens.

The protocol was immunoSEQ multiplex PCR, while the TCRdb copy is restricted to in-frame clones and leaves out a portion. Counted here are approximately 65,000 clones, 96% occurring once; the ten biggest clones make up about 4.5%. The validation cohort, a group of some 120 subjects, included the donors and was separate from the roughly 670-subject first cohort. Sample: PBMCs. This sequence joins TRBV4-2 and TRBJ2-5; 13 bases match TRBD2. This clonotype was sampled from a woman younger than 30 in good health and CMV-seropositive. CDR3 coding DNA: TGTGCCAGCAGCCAATCAGTTCCGGGACTAGCGGGGCAAGAGACCCAGTACTTC. This encodes CASSQSVPGLAGQETQYF.